The sample holds a few counts of the clone carrying this T cell receptor (beta chain). Molecular-barcoded quantitative 5'-RACE produced these TCR beta libraries. TCRdb processed the 5' RACE reads anew with MiXCR; each CDR3 protein has one entry. The data hold 200,000 to 300,000 distinct CDR3 sequences, with approximately 30% observed a single time. The sample originates from a study of CD8 T cells in ankylosing spondylitis. The germline V and J ends were trimmed by 5 bases and 0 bases, with 8 bases remaining between them. The CDR3 is made up of 13 amino acids. Germline CDR1 and CDR2: SEHNR and FQNEAQ (reference sequence).

The chain joins TRBV7-9 to TRBJ2-7; D not resolved. The clonotype comes from a male donor with ankylosing spondylitis or in good health (not recorded which). Sample: blood, either unsorted or a sorted T cell fraction (not recorded which). The CDR3 loop is CASSPPSSYEQYF. CDR3 coding DNA: TGTGCCAGCAGCCCCCCTAGCTCCTACGAGCAGTACTTC.